These 7 T cell receptor beta chains were all obtained from the same sample, sequenced in a study of cytomegalovirus exposure and HLA in healthy donors. A multiplex PCR was run with 60 Vbeta primers and 13 Jbeta primers. TCRdb keeps only in-frame clones here, not all; method: immunoSEQ multiplex PCR. The table lists 60,000 or so clones, less than 75% of them singletons. The sequenced sample consisted of PBMCs. These receptors all stem from a man over 45 in good health and CMV-seropositive.

The chain has TRBV27 and TRBJ2-2, with 15 bases aligning to TRBD2. The CDR3 contains 17 residues. Germline V lookup: CDR1 MNHEY, CDR2 SMNVEV (reference sequence). V trimming: 6 bases; J trimming: 3 bases; junction bases outside the gene matches: 5. This chain's CDR3 is CASSGTSGRRDTGELFF. In DNA, the CDR3 is TGTGCCAGCAGCGGGACTAGCGGGAGGAGAGACACCGGGGAGCTGTTTTTT.

The chain links TRBV6-1 to TRBJ2-7; 7 nucleotides agree with TRBD2. From germline, CDR1 is MNHNS and CDR2 SASEGT. The CDR3 contains 14 residues. The V gene end was trimmed by 0 bases and the J gene end by 2 bases; junction bases not matched to a gene: 1. The DNA for the CDR3 is TGTGCCAGCAGTGAAGCGGGAGGGGCCTACGAGCAGTACTTC. Translated: CASSEAGGAYEQYF.

In DNA, the CDR3 is TGTGCCAGCACCAGGGACAGGATGACCTACGAGCAGTACTTC. This translates into CASTRDRMTYEQYF. This chain joins TRBV6-1 and TRBJ2-7, with 8 bases that match TRBD1. Germline V CDR1 and CDR2: MNHNS, SASEGT. V lost 7 bases to trimming and J lost 2 bases; unmatched junction nucleotides: 7. The CDR3 loop spans 14 amino acids.

This clone was seen more than once but under ten times. The CDR3 DNA is TGTGCCAGCAGCTTAGCTAGCGGGGGGAGGGAGACCCAGTACTTC. Translating gives CASSLASGGRETQYF. This chain uses TRBV7-2 with TRBJ2-5; 10 nucleotides agree with TRBD2. Losses at the gene ends were 0 bases for V and 5 bases for J; bases not matched to a gene: 3. This CDR3 has 15 amino acids. CDR1 is SGHTA and CDR2 is FQGNSA in the germline V gene.

The chain couples TRBV7-2 to TRBJ2-7; 11 bases are a match to TRBD2. The CDR3 sequence is 17 residues long. The V gene's germline CDR1 is SGHTA and CDR2 FQGNSA. Trimming cost V 5 bases and J 7 bases; bases outside gene matches: 16. The CDR3 region is CASSQGGASGGSWEQYF. For the CDR3, the DNA is TGTGCCAGCAGCCAAGGGGGGGCTAGCGGGGGGAGTTGGGAGCAGTACTTC.

This chain links TRBV6-1 with TRBJ2-5, with a possible D match to TRBD2 (5 bases). CDR3 size: 16 residues. V was cut by 2 bases and J by 7 bases, with 20 bases left in between. CDR1 and CDR2 (germline): MNHNS, SASEGT. The CDR3 bases are TGTGCCAGCAGTGAACAAGGGCTAGCACCTCCGGGGACCCAGTACTTC. This codes for CASSEQGLAPPGTQYF.

The chain is built from TRBV7-9 and TRBJ2-7; 10 positions match TRBD1. Losses at the gene ends were 6 bases for V and 5 bases for J; bases not matched to a gene: 7. This CDR3 has 14 amino acids. The germline V gene encodes CDR1 SEHNR and CDR2 FQNEAQ (reference sequence). In nucleotides, the CDR3 is TGTGCCAGCAGGCCGGGACAGGGGTGGGACGAGCAGTACTTC. Encoded protein: CASRPGQGWDEQYF.